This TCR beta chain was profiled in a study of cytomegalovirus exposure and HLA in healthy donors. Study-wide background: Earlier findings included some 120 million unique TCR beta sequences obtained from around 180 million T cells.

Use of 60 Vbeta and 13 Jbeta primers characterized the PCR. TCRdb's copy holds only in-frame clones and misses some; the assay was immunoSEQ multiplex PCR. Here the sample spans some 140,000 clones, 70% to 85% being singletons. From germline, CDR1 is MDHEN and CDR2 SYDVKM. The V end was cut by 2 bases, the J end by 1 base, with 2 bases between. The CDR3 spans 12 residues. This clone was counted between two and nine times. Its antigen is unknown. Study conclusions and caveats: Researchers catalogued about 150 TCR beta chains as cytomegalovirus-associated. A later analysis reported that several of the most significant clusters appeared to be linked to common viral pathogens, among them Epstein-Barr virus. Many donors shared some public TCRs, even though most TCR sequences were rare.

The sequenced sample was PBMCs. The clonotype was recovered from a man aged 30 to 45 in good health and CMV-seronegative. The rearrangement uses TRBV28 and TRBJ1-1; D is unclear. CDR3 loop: CASSLQNTEAFF. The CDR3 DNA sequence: TGTGCCAGCAGTTTACAGAACACTGAAGCTTTCTTT.